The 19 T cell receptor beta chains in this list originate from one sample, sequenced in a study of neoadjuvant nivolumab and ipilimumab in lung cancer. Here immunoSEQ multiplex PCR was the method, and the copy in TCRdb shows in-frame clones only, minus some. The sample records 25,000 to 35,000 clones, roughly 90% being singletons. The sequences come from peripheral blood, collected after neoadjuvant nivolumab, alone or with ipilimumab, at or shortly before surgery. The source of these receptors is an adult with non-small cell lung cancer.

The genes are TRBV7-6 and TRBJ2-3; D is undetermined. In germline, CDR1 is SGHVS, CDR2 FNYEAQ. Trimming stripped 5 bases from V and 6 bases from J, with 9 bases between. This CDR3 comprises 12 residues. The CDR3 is CASSDTVDTQYF. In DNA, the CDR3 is TGTGCCAGCAGCGACACCGTGGATACGCAGTATTTT.

The DNA of the CDR3 is TGTGCCAGCAGCTTAGATTCGGGCAGCGAGATTTACAATGAGCAGTTCTTC. This gives the protein CASSLDSGSEIYNEQFF. This sequence joins TRBV11-3 and TRBJ2-1; D is unresolved. The CDR3 loop spans 17 amino acids. V lost 0 bases and J lost 4, with 16 bases in between. Germline CDR1 and CDR2: SGHNT and YENEEA.

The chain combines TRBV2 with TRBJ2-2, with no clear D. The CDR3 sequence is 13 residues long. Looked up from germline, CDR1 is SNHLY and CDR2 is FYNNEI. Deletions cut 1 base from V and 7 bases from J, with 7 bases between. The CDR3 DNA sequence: TGTGCCAGCAGTGAAGAAAGCCGCGGGGAGCTGTTTTTT. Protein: CASSEESRGELFF.

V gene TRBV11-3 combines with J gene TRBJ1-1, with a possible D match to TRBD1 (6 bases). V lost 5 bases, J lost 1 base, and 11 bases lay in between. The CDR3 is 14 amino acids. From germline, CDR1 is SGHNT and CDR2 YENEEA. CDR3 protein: CASSNSGQNTEAFF. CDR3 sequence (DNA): TGTGCCAGCAGCAACTCGGGACAGAACACTGAAGCTTTCTTT. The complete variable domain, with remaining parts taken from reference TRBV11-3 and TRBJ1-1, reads EAGVVQSPRYKIIEKKQPVAFWCNPISGHNTLYWYLQNLGQGPELLIRYENEEAVDDSQLPKDRFSAERLKGVDSTLKIQPAELGDSAVYLCASSNSGQNTEAFFGQGTRLTVV.

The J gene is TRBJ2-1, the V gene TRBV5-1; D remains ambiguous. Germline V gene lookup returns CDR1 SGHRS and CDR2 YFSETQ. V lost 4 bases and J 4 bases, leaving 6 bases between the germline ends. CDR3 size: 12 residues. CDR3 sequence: CASSLEYNEQFF. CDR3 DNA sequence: TGCGCCAGCAGCCTCGAATACAATGAGCAGTTCTTC. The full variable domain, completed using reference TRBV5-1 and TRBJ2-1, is KAGVTQTPRYLIKTRGQQVTLSCSPISGHRSVSWYQQTPGQGLQFLFEYFSETQRNKGNFPGRFSGRQFSNSRSEMNVSTLELGDSALYLCASSLEYNEQFFGPGTRLTVL.

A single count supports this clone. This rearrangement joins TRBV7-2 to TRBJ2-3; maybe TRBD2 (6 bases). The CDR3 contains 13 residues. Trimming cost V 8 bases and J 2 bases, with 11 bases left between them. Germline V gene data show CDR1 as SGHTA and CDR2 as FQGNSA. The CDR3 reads CASSPGVTDTQYF. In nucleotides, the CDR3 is TGTGCCAGCTCGCCGGGGGTCACAGATACGCAGTATTTT.

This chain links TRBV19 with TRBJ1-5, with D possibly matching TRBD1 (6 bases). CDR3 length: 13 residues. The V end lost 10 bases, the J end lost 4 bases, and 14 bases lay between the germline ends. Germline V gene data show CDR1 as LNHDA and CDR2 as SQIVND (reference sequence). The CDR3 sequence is CATYGQLNQPQHF. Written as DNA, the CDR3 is TGTGCCACTTACGGACAGTTAAATCAGCCCCAGCATTTT.

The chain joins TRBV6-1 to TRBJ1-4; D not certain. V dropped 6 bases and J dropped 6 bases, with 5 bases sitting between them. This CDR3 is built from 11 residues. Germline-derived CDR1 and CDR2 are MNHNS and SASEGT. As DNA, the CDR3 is TGTGCCAGCAGGGCTTATGAAAAACTGTTTTTT. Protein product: CASRAYEKLFF.

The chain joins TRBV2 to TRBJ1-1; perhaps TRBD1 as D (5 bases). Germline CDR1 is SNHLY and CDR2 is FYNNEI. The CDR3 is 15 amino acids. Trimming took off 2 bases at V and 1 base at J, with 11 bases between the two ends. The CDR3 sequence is CASSEIGQPNTEAFF. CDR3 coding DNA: TGTGCCAGCAGTGAAATAGGACAACCGAACACTGAAGCTTTCTTT.

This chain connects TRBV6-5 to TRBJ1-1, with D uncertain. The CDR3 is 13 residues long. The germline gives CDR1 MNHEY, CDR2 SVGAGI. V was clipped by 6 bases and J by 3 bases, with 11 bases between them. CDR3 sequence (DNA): TGTGCCAGCAGAGGACTTGAATACACTGAAGCTTTCTTT. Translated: CASRGLEYTEAFF.

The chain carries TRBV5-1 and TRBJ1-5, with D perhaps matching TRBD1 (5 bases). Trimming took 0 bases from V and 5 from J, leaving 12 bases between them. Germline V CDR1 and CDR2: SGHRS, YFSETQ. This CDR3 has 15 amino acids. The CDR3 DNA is TGCGCCAGCAGCTTGGCCGGGGCCGCAGATCAGCCCCAGCATTTT. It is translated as CASSLAGAADQPQHF.

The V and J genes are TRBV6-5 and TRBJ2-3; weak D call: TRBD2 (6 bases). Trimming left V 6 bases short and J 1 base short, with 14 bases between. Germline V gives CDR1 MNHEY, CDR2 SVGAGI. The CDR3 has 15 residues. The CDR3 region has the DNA TGTGCCAGCAGGCTGAGCGGGCTCGGCACAGATACGCAGTATTTT. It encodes CASRLSGLGTDTQYF.

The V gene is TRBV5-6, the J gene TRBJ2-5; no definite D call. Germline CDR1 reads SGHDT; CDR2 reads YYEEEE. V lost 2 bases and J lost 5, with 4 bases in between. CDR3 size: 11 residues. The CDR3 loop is CASSFEETQYF. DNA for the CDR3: TGTGCCAGCAGCTTCGAGGAGACCCAGTACTTC.

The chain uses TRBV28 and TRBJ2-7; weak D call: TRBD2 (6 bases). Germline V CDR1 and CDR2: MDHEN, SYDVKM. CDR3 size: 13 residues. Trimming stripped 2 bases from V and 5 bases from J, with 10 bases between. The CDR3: CASSLLSSDEQYF. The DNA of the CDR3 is TGTGCCAGCAGTTTACTTTCTAGCGACGAGCAGTACTTC. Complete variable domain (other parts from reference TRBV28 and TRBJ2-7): DVKVTQSSRYLVKRTGEKVFLECVQDMDHENMFWYRQDPGLGLRLIYFSYDVKMKEKGDIPEGYSVSREKKERFSLILESASTNQTSMYLCASSLLSSDEQYFGPGTRLTVT.

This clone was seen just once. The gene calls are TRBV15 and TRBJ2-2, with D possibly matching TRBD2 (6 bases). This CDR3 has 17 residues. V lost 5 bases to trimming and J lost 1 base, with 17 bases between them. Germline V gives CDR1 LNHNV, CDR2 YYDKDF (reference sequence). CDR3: CATSSVSGSRNTGELFF. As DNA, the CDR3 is TGTGCCACCAGCTCTGTGTCCGGGAGTAGGAACACCGGGGAGCTGTTTTTT.

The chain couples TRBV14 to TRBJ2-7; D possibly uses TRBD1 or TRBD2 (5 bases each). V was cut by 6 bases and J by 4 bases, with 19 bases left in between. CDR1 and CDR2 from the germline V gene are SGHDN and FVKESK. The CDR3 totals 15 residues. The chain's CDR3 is CASSHHFPGRYEQYF. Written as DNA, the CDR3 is TGTGCCAGCAGTCACCATTTCCCGGGGCGTTACGAGCAGTACTTC. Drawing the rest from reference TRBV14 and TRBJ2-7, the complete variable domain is EAGVTQFPSHSVIEKGQTVTLRCDPISGHDNLYWYRRVMGKEIKFLLHFVKESKQDESGMPNNRFLAERTGGTYSTLKVQPAELEDSGVYFCASSHHFPGRYEQYFGPGTRLTVT.

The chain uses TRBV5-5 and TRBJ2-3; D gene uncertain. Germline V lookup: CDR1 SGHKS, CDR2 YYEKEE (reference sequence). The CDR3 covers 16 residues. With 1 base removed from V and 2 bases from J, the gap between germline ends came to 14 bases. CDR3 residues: CASSLLSLELTDTQYF. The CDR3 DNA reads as TGTGCCAGCAGCTTGTTGAGCCTTGAGCTCACAGATACGCAGTATTTT.

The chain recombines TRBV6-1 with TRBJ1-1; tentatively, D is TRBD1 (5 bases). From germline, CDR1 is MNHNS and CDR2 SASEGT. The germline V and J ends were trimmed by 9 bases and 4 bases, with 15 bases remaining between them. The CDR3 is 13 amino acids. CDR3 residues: CASSPQGSTEAFF. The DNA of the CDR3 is TGTGCCAGTTCTCCGCAGGGATCCACTGAAGCTTTCTTT.

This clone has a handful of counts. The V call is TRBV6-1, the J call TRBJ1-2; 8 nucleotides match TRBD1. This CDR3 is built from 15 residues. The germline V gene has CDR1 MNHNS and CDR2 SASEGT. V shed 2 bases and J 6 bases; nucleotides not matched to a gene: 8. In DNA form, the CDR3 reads TGTGCCAGCAGTGAAAAAGGAGGACAGGGCGATGGCTACACCTTC. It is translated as CASSEKGGQGDGYTF.